Here is one T cell receptor (beta chain) with its context. In Cohort 3, a recovered donor had either two negative PCRs, clearance, or symptom resolution. This entry is derived from a study of blood T cell repertoires in COVID-19. Study-wide background: T cells, B-cell-depleted T cells, or PBMCs supplied cDNA or gDNA.

V dropped 3 bases and J dropped 3; count of bases not matched to a gene: 2. From germline, CDR1 is MNHEY and CDR2 SMNVEV (reference sequence). The CDR3 consists of 13 residues. Here immunoSEQ multiplex PCR was the method, and the copy in TCRdb shows in-frame clones only, minus some. The sample yields some 500,000 clones, approximately 90% seen once. The sample consisted of PBMCs or T cells enriched from blood (not recorded which). The chain uses TRBV27 and TRBJ2-7, with 7 bases lining up with TRBD1. This TCR came from a woman aged 40-49 years who had recovered from COVID-19. CDR3 DNA: TGTGCCAGCAGTTTTCGGGACAGCTACGAGCAGTACTTC. Translation gives CASSFRDSYEQYF.